A selection of T cell receptor beta chains follows, all from one sample in a study of cytomegalovirus exposure and HLA in healthy donors. Using immunoSEQ multiplex PCR, the repertoire was profiled, and TCRdb retains in-frame clones only, with some absent. Of roughly 75,000 clones in the sample, 94% were seen once. Sequencing used PBMCs. The origin of the receptors is a woman in her late teens or twenties in good health and CMV-seropositive. Each CDR3 is given with its conserved first and last residue. The D gene is left open where the match is weak. Size tells how often a clone was seen (once, few, many) or the class of an expanded clone, and some rows leave it out.

length	V	D	size	J	DNA	CDR3
13	TRBV6-5	NA	NA	TRBJ2-7	TGTGCCAGCAGTCCCAGGAACCTCTACGAGCAGTACTTC	CASSPRNLYEQYF
16	TRBV4-3	NA	NA	TRBJ2-6	TGCGCCAGCAGCCAAGATTACAGCTCTGGGGCCAACGTCCTGACTTTC	CASSQDYSSGANVLTF
13	TRBV7-2	TRBD1	NA	TRBJ2-3	TGTGCCAGCAGCGACAGGGGTAGGGATACGCAGTATTTT	CASSDRGRDTQYF
15	TRBV5-1	TRBD2	NA	TRBJ2-5	TGCGCCAGCAGACGCGCGGGAGGGCCGAGGGAGACCCAGTACTTC	CASRRAGGPRETQYF
15	TRBV4-3	TRBD1	NA	TRBJ1-2	TGCGCCAGCAGCTCCACCGGGACAGGGGTCTATGGCTACACCTTC	CASSSTGTGVYGYTF
16	TRBV7-8	TRBD1	NA	TRBJ1-6	TGTGCCAGCAGCGCCCGGACAGGGGGCGCGGATTCACCCCTCCACTTT	CASSARTGGADSPLHF
12	TRBV30	NA	NA	TRBJ2-1	TGTGCCTGGAGTACGACTAGAAATGAGCAGTTCTTC	CAWSTTRNEQFF
15	TRBV6-6	NA	NA	TRBJ1-4	TGTGCCAGCAGTTACAGGTCAGGGACTAATGAAAAACTGTTTTTT	CASSYRSGTNEKLFF
13	TRBV6-4	TRBD1	NA	TRBJ1-1	TGTGCCAGCAGTGAAACCGGGACAGGCGGAGCTTTCTTT	CASSETGTGGAFF
13	TRBV6-1	NA	NA	TRBJ1-4	TGTGCCAGCCGCAGGGCCCCCGGGGAAAAACTGTTTTTT	CASRRAPGEKLFF
15	TRBV6-4	TRBD1	NA	TRBJ1-5	TGTGCCAGCAGTAATCAGAGGGGGCGAAATCAGCCCCAGCATTTT	CASSNQRGRNQPQHF
18	TRBV7-2	TRBD2	NA	TRBJ2-3	TGTGCCAGCAGCTTAGTGGCTAGCGGGAGGGCCGTCACAGATACGCAGTATTTT	CASSLVASGRAVTDTQYF
14	TRBV14	NA	NA	TRBJ2-3	TGTGCCAGCAGCCAAGATATTCGGACAGATACGCAGTATTTT	CASSQDIRTDTQYF
13	TRBV7-3	NA	NA	TRBJ2-5	TGTGCCAGCAGCTTACGTGAGGGTGAGACCCAGTACTTC	CASSLREGETQYF
11	TRBV19	NA	NA	TRBJ1-1	TGTGCCAGTAGTATGGGACACGAAGCTTTCTTT	CASSMGHEAFF
20	TRBV4-2	NA	once	TRBJ1-3	TGTGCCAGCAGCCAAGTCCCGACAGAGCTAACGAGCCACTCTGGAAACACCATATATTTT	CASSQVPTELTSHSGNTIYF
14	TRBV5-1	NA	NA	TRBJ2-2	TGCGCCAGCAGCTTAGACAGGATTACCGGGGAGCTGTTTTTT	CASSLDRITGELFF
16	TRBV15	NA	NA	TRBJ1-3	TGTGCCACCAGCAGTTCGTCGGTACGCTTCGGGAACACCATATATTTT	CATSSSSVRFGNTIYF
15	TRBV2	TRBD2	NA	TRBJ2-5	TGTGCCAGCAGTGAACAGCGGGAGTACGGGGAGACCCAGTACTTC	CASSEQREYGETQYF
13	TRBV7-9	TRBD1	NA	TRBJ1-4	TGTGCCAATGGACAGGGGACGGACGAAAAACTGTTTTTT	CANGQGTDEKLFF
14	TRBV10-3	NA	NA	TRBJ2-3	TGTGCCATCAGACAGCGGACCGAGTCCGATACGCAGTATTTT	CAIRQRTESDTQYF
18	TRBV2	TRBD2	NA	TRBJ2-3	TGTGCCAGCAGACCGGGACTAGCGGGCCGCTGGGACACAGATACGCAGTATTTT	CASRPGLAGRWDTDTQYF
14	TRBV29-1	TRBD1	NA	TRBJ1-2	TGCAGCGTAACTCACAGGGGTGTTAACTATGGCTACACCTTC	CSVTHRGVNYGYTF
16	TRBV6-6	TRBD1	NA	TRBJ1-6	TGTGCCAGCAGTCGCTTCCGGGACAGGGGGACGACACCCCTCCACTTT	CASSRFRDRGTTPLHF
14	TRBV13	NA	NA	TRBJ2-5	TGTGCCAGCAGTTTGGGGGCAGCCCAAGAGACCCAGTACTTC	CASSLGAAQETQYF
15	TRBV2	NA	NA	TRBJ2-1	TGTGCCAGCAGGCTAGAAATAGCCTCCTACAATGAGCAGTTCTTC	CASRLEIASYNEQFF
14	TRBV29-1	TRBD1	once	TRBJ2-5	TGCAGCGTTGGTTTACAGGGGAAGCCGGAGACCCAGTACTTC	CSVGLQGKPETQYF
14	TRBV7-2	NA	NA	TRBJ2-1	TGTGCCAGCAGCTTCCGACAGGGAGGCAATGAGCAGTTCTTC	CASSFRQGGNEQFF
15	TRBV9	NA	NA	TRBJ2-7	TGTGCCAGCAGCGTAGGACAGGATAGCTCCTACGAGCAGTACTTC	CASSVGQDSSYEQYF
13	TRBV7-9	NA	NA	TRBJ1-5	TGTGCCAGCAGCTTAGGGAGGGATCAGCCCCAGCATTTT	CASSLGRDQPQHF
16	TRBV7-2	NA	NA	TRBJ1-1	TGTGCCAGCAGCTTAAACGGGTTCGGCGCGGGCACTGAAGCTTTCTTT	CASSLNGFGAGTEAFF
14	TRBV9	NA	NA	TRBJ2-3	TGTGCCAGCAGCTCCACGGCGGACACAGATACGCAGTATTTT	CASSSTADTDTQYF
16	TRBV6-5	TRBD1	NA	TRBJ2-4	TGTGCCAGCAGTTACTCTACAGGGGGTGGTCAAAACATTCAGTACTTC	CASSYSTGGGQNIQYF
16	TRBV5-1	NA	once	TRBJ2-5	TGCGCCAGCAGCTTGTGGTATCCAGGGGGGCGGGAGACCCAGTACTTC	CASSLWYPGGRETQYF
16	TRBV25-1	TRBD1	NA	TRBJ2-2	TGTGCCAGCAGTGTGGCAGGGGGAACTAACACCGGGGAGCTGTTTTTT	CASSVAGGTNTGELFF
14	TRBV7-2	TRBD1	NA	TRBJ2-5	TGTGCCAGCAGCCCGGAACAGGGGTGGGAGACCCAGTACTTC	CASSPEQGWETQYF
16	TRBV2	NA	NA	TRBJ2-6	TGTGCCAGCAGTGACAGGTCCAGCTCTGGGGCCAACGTCCTGACTTTC	CASSDRSSSGANVLTF
12	TRBV4-2	NA	NA	TRBJ2-3	TGTGCCAGCAGCCAAGACCTTGATACGCAGTATTTT	CASSQDLDTQYF
15	TRBV2	NA	NA	TRBJ2-1	TGTGCCAGCACCCCCCGTGAGCTGAGATACAATGAGCAGTTCTTC	CASTPRELRYNEQFF
15	TRBV11-2	NA	NA	TRBJ1-2	TGTGCCAGCAGCCCGGAACAGGGAGGGGTATATGGCTACACCTTC	CASSPEQGGVYGYTF
14	TRBV6-1	TRBD1	once	TRBJ2-1	TGTGCCAGCAGTAGCCGACGACAGGGCGCTGAGCAGTTCTTC	CASSSRRQGAEQFF
14	TRBV9	NA	NA	TRBJ2-4	TGTGCCAGCAGCGTAGGAGGTGAGGAAAACATTCAGTACTTC	CASSVGGEENIQYF
16	TRBV9	NA	NA	TRBJ1-3	TGTGCCAGCAGCGTAGAGCCAGGGGCAGGGTTGAACACCATATATTTT	CASSVEPGAGLNTIYF
14	TRBV6-1	TRBD1	NA	TRBJ2-7	TGTGCCAGCAGTCATGACAGGGGATACTACGAGCAGTACTTC	CASSHDRGYYEQYF
14	TRBV25-1	NA	NA	TRBJ1-2	TGTGCCAGCAGTGAATTGGGGCAGGAGTATGGCTACACCTTC	CASSELGQEYGYTF
13	TRBV16	NA	NA	TRBJ1-5	TGTGCCAGCAGCCAACAGGTCAATCAGCCCCAGCATTTT	CASSQQVNQPQHF
14	TRBV4-1	NA	once	TRBJ2-2	TGCGCCAGCAGCCAAGACCCCAGCACCGGGGAGCTGTTTTTT	CASSQDPSTGELFF
16	TRBV14	TRBD2	NA	TRBJ2-3	TGTGCCAGCAGCCAAGATTCGGGACTACTCACAGATACGCAGTATTTT	CASSQDSGLLTDTQYF
15	TRBV7-2	TRBD2	NA	TRBJ2-3	TGTGCCAGCAGCTTGGGGGGGGTGATCACAGATACGCAGTATTTT	CASSLGGVITDTQYF
16	TRBV21-1	NA	once	TRBJ1-1	TGTGCCAGCAGCAAATATCCGGGACAGTCAAACACTGAAGCTTTCTTT	CASSKYPGQSNTEAFF
13	TRBV30	NA	NA	TRBJ2-5	TGTGCCTGGAGTCGGGTGGGAGGAGAGACCCAGTACTTC	CAWSRVGGETQYF
14	TRBV27	NA	NA	TRBJ2-7	TGTGCCAGCAGTCCGCAGGGTTTGTCCTACGAGCAGTACTTC	CASSPQGLSYEQYF
15	TRBV28	NA	once	TRBJ1-5	TGTGCCAGCAGGATTACAGGGTCCTCTAATCAGCCCCAGCATTTT	CASRITGSSNQPQHF
15	TRBV28	NA	NA	TRBJ2-7	TGTGCCAGCAGTTTATACGACTACCCTACGGGCGAGCAGTACTTC	CASSLYDYPTGEQYF
17	TRBV4-3	TRBD2	NA	TRBJ2-1	TGCGCCAGCAGCCAAGATGGGAGCGGGGTCACCTACAATGAGCAGTTCTTC	CASSQDGSGVTYNEQFF
12	TRBV15	NA	NA	TRBJ1-4	TGTGCCACCAGCGTTGCGGATGAAAAACTGTTTTTT	CATSVADEKLFF
15	TRBV15	NA	NA	TRBJ1-2	TGTGCCACCAGCCCTTCCCGGGGAAAAGGGCATGGCTACACCTTC	CATSPSRGKGHGYTF